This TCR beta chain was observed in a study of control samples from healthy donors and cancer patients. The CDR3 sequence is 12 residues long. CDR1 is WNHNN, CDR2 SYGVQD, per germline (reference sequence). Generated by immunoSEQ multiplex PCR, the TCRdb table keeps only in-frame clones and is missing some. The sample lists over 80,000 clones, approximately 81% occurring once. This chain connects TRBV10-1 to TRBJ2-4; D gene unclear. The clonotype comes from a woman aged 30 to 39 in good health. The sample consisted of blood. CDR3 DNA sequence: TGCGCACTCCCACAGTACAAAAACATTCAGTACTTC. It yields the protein CALPQYKNIQYF.